These T cell receptor beta chains were read from a single sample in a study of blood T cell repertoires in COVID-19. Profiled with immunoSEQ multiplex PCR; TCRdb holds only in-frame clones, not every one. The sample lists some 70,000 clones, roughly 87% seen once, with 6.6% in the top ten. Sequenced input: peripheral blood. Receptors originate from a man aged 45-60 years with active COVID-19. Both conserved end residues are part of each CDR3. A D gene is named only where the DNA matches it firmly. Clone size is given for some rows only: seen once, a few or many times, or a class if the clone is expanded.

length,size,V,D,J,DNA,CDR3
15,.,TRBV5-1,TRBD1,TRBJ1-1,TGCGCCAGCAGCTATACCGGGACAGGGGGCCGAGGGGCTTTCTTT,CASSYTGTGGRGAFF
15,.,TRBV27,TRBD1,TRBJ2-3,TGTGCCAGCTCCCCGTCGCGACAGGGTGGAGATACGCAGTATTTT,CASSPSRQGGDTQYF
15,.,TRBV28,.,TRBJ1-2,TGTGCCAGCAGCGCACCTCAGGGTTCGGGCTATGGCTACACCTTC,CASSAPQGSGYGYTF
12,.,TRBV30,TRBD1,TRBJ2-7,TGTGCCTGTTCGACAGGGGCGTACGAGCAGTACTTC,CACSTGAYEQYF
14,.,TRBV10-3,.,TRBJ2-1,TGTGCCATCAGGGGAGACGATACGGGGAATGAGCAGTTCTTC,CAIRGDDTGNEQFF
16,.,TRBV5-4,TRBD2,TRBJ2-1,TGTGCCAGCAGCATCCCGACTAGCGGGAGGGGCAATGAGCAGTTCTTC,CASSIPTSGRGNEQFF
13,.,TRBV7-2,.,TRBJ1-2,TGTGCCAGCAGCTTAGGCCAGGGGATTGGCTACACCTTC,CASSLGQGIGYTF
15,.,TRBV28,TRBD1,TRBJ1-5,TGTGCCAGCAGTTTAAGGGACAGCCTCAATCAGCCCCAGCATTTT,CASSLRDSLNQPQHF
15,once,TRBV7-6,.,TRBJ2-5,TGTGCCAGCAGCTTAGAATGGAGGGAAATGGAGACCCAGTACTTC,CASSLEWREMETQYF
16,.,TRBV4-1,.,TRBJ1-5,TGCGCCAGCAGCCTTGACCCCTATGGAGGGTTTCAGCCCCAGCATTTT,CASSLDPYGGFQPQHF
15,once,TRBV28,.,TRBJ1-6,TGTGCCAGCAGTTTAATGCAGGGCAGGAATTCACCCCTCCACTTT,CASSLMQGRNSPLHF
14,.,TRBV11-2,.,TRBJ2-2,TGTGCCAGCAGCTTAAGATCCGGCACCGGGGAGCTGTTTTTT,CASSLRSGTGELFF
14,.,TRBV5-4,TRBD1,TRBJ2-7,TGTGCCAGCAGCTTGTACAGGGGTGGGAACGAGCAGTACTTC,CASSLYRGGNEQYF
18,.,TRBV4-2,TRBD1,TRBJ2-6,TGTGCCAGCAGCGAGCGACAGGGTTGGGACTCTGGGGCCAACGTCCTGACTTTC,CASSERQGWDSGANVLTF
12,few,TRBV10-1,.,TRBJ2-7,TGCGCCAGGGGAGGAGTCTCCTACGAGCAGTACTTC,CARGGVSYEQYF
11,once,TRBV29-1,.,TRBJ2-7,TGCAGCGTTTGTTACTCCTACGAGCAGTACTTC,CSVCYSYEQYF
15,.,TRBV30,.,TRBJ2-6,TGTGCCTGGGGGATGCCAGGGACTGGGGCCAACGTCCTGACTTTC,CAWGMPGTGANVLTF
12,.,TRBV20-1,.,TRBJ2-1,TGCAGTGCTAGTCTCCCCAGTCCCCCCCAGTTCTTC,CSASLPSPPQFF
15,.,TRBV5-4,.,TRBJ2-1,TGTGCCAGCAGCTTGGGGGCCCTGACCGCTAATGAGCAGTTCTTC,CASSLGALTANEQFF
14,few,TRBV28,.,TRBJ1-2,TGTGCCAGCAGTCCGGGCCAGGGAGGCTATGGCTACACCTTC,CASSPGQGGYGYTF
12,medium-sized,TRBV4-1,.,TRBJ2-1,TGCGCCAGCAGCCCCCCTGCGAATGAGCAGTTCTTC,CASSPPANEQFF
17,.,TRBV7-3,TRBD2,TRBJ2-2,TGTGCCAGCAGCCCGATCGGTTTAGGGACTAAGGGCGGGGAGCTGTTTTTT,CASSPIGLGTKGGELFF
15,few,TRBV20-1,.,TRBJ2-1,TGCAGTGCTAGTATTGGGTCTGGGCGATTCAATGAGCAGTTCTTC,CSASIGSGRFNEQFF
16,.,TRBV4-1,TRBD1,TRBJ1-6,TGCGCCAGCAGCCAAGTAGGACAGGGTCGGAATTCACCCCTCCACTTT,CASSQVGQGRNSPLHF
15,.,TRBV9,.,TRBJ2-1,TGTGCCAGCAGCGTAGTTGGTCGGACAAACGATGAGCAGTTCTTC,CASSVVGRTNDEQFF
19,.,TRBV4-3,TRBD1,TRBJ2-1,TGCGCCAGCAGCCAAGCAACAGGGGACCTGGTATACTCCTACAATGAGCAGTTCTTC,CASSQATGDLVYSYNEQFF
13,.,TRBV5-1,TRBD1,TRBJ1-1,TGCGCCAGCAGCTTAACAGGGGATACTGAAGCTTTCTTT,CASSLTGDTEAFF
13,.,TRBV9,TRBD1,TRBJ1-2,TGTGCCAGCAGCAGAGACAGGGGGCTGGGCTACACCTTC,CASSRDRGLGYTF
15,.,TRBV28,TRBD1,TRBJ2-7,TGTGCCACACTGACCGGGACAGGGGGGTCCTACGAGCAGTACTTC,CATLTGTGGSYEQYF
13,.,TRBV6-2/TRBV6-3,.,TRBJ2-1,TGTGCCAGCAGCGGACAGACCTACAATGAGCAGTTCTTC,CASSGQTYNEQFF
15,.,TRBV7-9,TRBD1,TRBJ2-3,TGTGCCAGCAGCCCTCCTTTCAGACAGGGTAATACGCAGTATTTT,CASSPPFRQGNTQYF
15,.,TRBV5-6,TRBD2,TRBJ2-7,TGTGCCAGCAGCTCACTAGCGGGGGTACTCTACGAGCAGTACTTC,CASSSLAGVLYEQYF
14,.,TRBV14,.,TRBJ2-7,TGTGCCAGCAGCCATAGGGACACTCCCTACGAGCAGTACTTC,CASSHRDTPYEQYF
14,few,TRBV28,TRBD1,TRBJ1-5,TGTGCCAGCAGCGAAACAGGGGGCAATCAGCCCCAGCATTTT,CASSETGGNQPQHF
13,.,TRBV28,.,TRBJ2-7,TGTGCCAGCATGCGGACTGGATCCTACGAGCAGTACTTC,CASMRTGSYEQYF
16,.,TRBV28,TRBD1,TRBJ2-7,TGTGCCAGCAGATTAGGGGGCGCGGTAGGGTCCTACGAGCAGTACTTC,CASRLGGAVGSYEQYF
16,once,TRBV7-9,TRBD2,TRBJ2-1,TGTGCCAGCAGCCGACGGACTAGCGGGAGTTACAATGAGCAGTTCTTC,CASSRRTSGSYNEQFF
15,.,TRBV18,TRBD1,TRBJ1-1,TGTGCCAGCTCACCACGAACAGGGGCGAACACTGAAGCTTTCTTT,CASSPRTGANTEAFF
12,.,TRBV10-3,.,TRBJ1-2,TGTGCCATCAGTCAACAGGGAGTTGGCTACACCTTC,CAISQQGVGYTF
14,.,TRBV5-1,TRBD1,TRBJ1-4,TGCGCCAGCAACGCAGGGGGCGCGGGTGAAAAACTGTTTTTT,CASNAGGAGEKLFF
13,once,TRBV2,.,TRBJ1-4,TGTGCCAGCAGTGAGGAGGGGTACGAAAAACTGTTTTTT,CASSEEGYEKLFF
13,.,TRBV24-1,TRBD2,TRBJ2-3,TGTGCCACCAGTGACAGAGCTAGCGGGCGGGTGTATTTT,CATSDRASGRVYF
14,.,TRBV24-1,TRBD1,TRBJ2-5,TGTGCCACCAGTGATCGTACAGGGGTCGAGACCCAGTACTTC,CATSDRTGVETQYF
13,.,TRBV6-5,TRBD1,TRBJ1-2,TGTGCCAGCAAGGGACAGGGGGGTCAAGGCTACACCTTC,CASKGQGGQGYTF
16,once,TRBV4-3,.,TRBJ2-1,TGCGCCAGCAGCCAAGGTGGGGGGGGGCCGGTGAATGAGCAGTTCTTC,CASSQGGGGPVNEQFF
12,.,TRBV18,.,TRBJ1-1,TGTGCCAGCTCACCAACGAGCACTGAAGCTTTCTTT,CASSPTSTEAFF
14,.,TRBV7-9,TRBD1,TRBJ2-7,TGTGCCAGCAGCTTGCCCGGGACAGGGGTCGAGCAGTACTTC,CASSLPGTGVEQYF
13,.,TRBV21-1,.,TRBJ1-2,TGTGCCAGCAGCAATTGTTACTACTATGGCTACACCTTC,CASSNCYYYGYTF
16,.,TRBV6-2/TRBV6-3,.,TRBJ2-7,TGTGCCAGCAGTTACGAAGGTAGCTTTGTCAGAAGCGAGCAGTACTTC,CASSYEGSFVRSEQYF
18,.,TRBV27,.,TRBJ2-6,TGTGCCAGCAGTTTATTAGGCAGGGCGGGGTCTGGGGCCAACGTCCTGACTTTC,CASSLLGRAGSGANVLTF
20,.,TRBV28,TRBD1,TRBJ2-2,TGTGCCAGCAGTTCCCTCGTAATATTAGGGACAGGGGGGGACACCGGGGAGCTGTTTTTT,CASSSLVILGTGGDTGELFF
14,.,TRBV19,.,TRBJ2-2,TGTGCCAGTTTGTGGGACAAGAACACCGGGGAGCTGTTTTTT,CASLWDKNTGELFF
14,.,TRBV19,TRBD1,TRBJ2-7,TGTGCCAGCAGAAGACAGGGCGGCTCCTACGAGCAGTACTTC,CASRRQGGSYEQYF
13,.,TRBV21-1,.,TRBJ2-7,TGTGCCAGCATCCGACAGATTACCTACGAGCAGTACTTC,CASIRQITYEQYF